What follows are 7 T cell receptor beta chains derived from one specimen sequenced in a study of shared clonotypes between healthy human individuals. Sequencing was performed with immunoSEQ multiplex PCR; in TCRdb, only in-frame clones are kept and a portion is missing. The table includes 1,400,000 or so clones, 98% to 99% detected once. Sequencing input: naive CD4+ T cells sorted from blood. The subset denotes: CD45RA+ positively selected. The receptor source for this set is a man aged 30 to 45 in good health.

V usage is TRBV18 and J usage is TRBJ1-5, with no clear D. This CDR3 is 14 amino acids long. V gave up 10 bases and J gave up 0 bases, with 13 bases separating them. The V gene's germline CDR1 is KGHSH and CDR2 LQKENI. The CDR3 DNA follows: TGTGCCACCCGGGAGGATAATAGCAATCAGCCCCAGCATTTT. Amino acid sequence: CATREDNSNQPQHF.

CDR3 region: CASSLRAGSSGNTIYF. DNA of the CDR3: TGTGCCAGCAGCTTACGTGCAGGGAGCTCTGGAAACACCATATATTTT. The rearrangement joins TRBV7-2 to TRBJ1-3, with D tentatively TRBD1 (5 bases). CDR1 and CDR2 from the germline V gene are SGHTA and FQGNSA. Trimming took off 2 bases at V and 0 bases at J, with 11 bases between the two ends. CDR3 length: 16 amino acids.

V and J are TRBV13 and TRBJ2-7; D is perhaps TRBD1 or TRBD2 (5 bases each). The CDR3 consists of 13 residues. Per the germline V gene, CDR1 is PRHDT and CDR2 is FYEKMQ (reference sequence). V was clipped by 4 bases and J by 5 bases, with 12 bases between them. The CDR3 DNA reads TGTGCCAGCAGCTGGGGACCTATACACGAGCAGTACTTC. Amino acids: CASSWGPIHEQYF. The whole variable domain, remainder taken from reference TRBV13 and TRBJ2-7, is AAGVIQSPRHLIKEKRETATLKCYPIPRHDTVYWYQQGPGQDPQFLISFYEKMQSDKGSIPDRFSAQQFSDYHSELNMSSLELGDSALYFCASSWGPIHEQYFGPGTRLTVT.

The chain employs TRBV5-8 and TRBJ2-7, with D perhaps TRBD1 (6 bases). V lost 0 bases to trimming and J lost 4 bases, with 11 bases between them. This CDR3 region has 14 residues. Germline V gene data show CDR1 as SGHTS and CDR2 as YDEGEE. The CDR3 DNA reads as TGTGCCAGCAGCTTGGTGGGGGCCGGGTACGAGCAGTACTTC. It encodes CASSLVGAGYEQYF.

V gene TRBV5-4 combines with J gene TRBJ2-7; 8 bases agree with TRBD1. V lost 3 bases, J lost 2 bases, and 7 bases stayed unmatched. The germline gives CDR1 SGHNT, CDR2 YYREEE (reference sequence). CDR3 length: 15 residues. The CDR3 nucleotides read TGTGCCAGCAGCTCCAGACAGGGGCGGACCTACGAGCAGTACTTC. This codes for CASSSRQGRTYEQYF.

This clone is a singleton in its sample. J is TRBJ2-3 and V is TRBV29-1; D is perhaps TRBD1 (6 bases). This CDR3 is built from 12 residues. V was shortened by 5 bases and J by 4 bases, with 10 bases between the two germline ends. CDR1 and CDR2 from the germline V gene are SQVTM and ANQGSEA. The DNA of the CDR3 is TGCAGCGTTCTACAGGGTGCAGATACGCAGTATTTT. Translation gives CSVLQGADTQYF.

The J gene is TRBJ2-2, the V gene TRBV5-4; TRBD2 aligns across 7 bases. Trimming cost V 3 bases and J 2 bases; bases outside gene matches: 4. Looked up from germline, CDR1 is SGHNT and CDR2 is YYREEE (reference sequence). The CDR3 contains 15 residues. The CDR3: CASSSQRGNTGELFF. DNA for the CDR3: TGTGCCAGCAGCTCCCAGCGGGGAAACACCGGGGAGCTGTTTTTT. The full variable domain, completed using reference TRBV5-4 and TRBJ2-2, is ETGVTQSPTHLIKTRGQQVTLRCSSQSGHNTVSWYQQALGQGPQFIFQYYREEENGRGNFPPRFSGLQFPNYSSELNVNALELDDSALYLCASSSQRGNTGELFFGEGSRLTVL.